The next 22 T cell receptor beta chains were all read from a single sample in a study of memory CD4+ T cells and cytomegalovirus serostatus (dated by TCRdb to between 2018 and 2020). A FACSAria II was used to sort memory CD4+ T cells, defined as single viable CD3+CD4+CD8-CD45RO+ cells. Libraries were constructed by the immunoSEQ multiplex PCR assay. TCRdb's version of the immuneACCESS table is confined to in-frame rearrangements and falls short of the full clone set. An unresolved V gene accounts for under half of the shortfall where checked; the remainder is of unknown origin. The sample table records around 54,000 clones; about 73% of these occur just once. About 2.6% of the sample is held by the ten biggest clonotypes. Sequencing was done on a sample of memory CD4+ T cells from blood. All receptors come from an adult in good health and CMV-seropositive.

V usage is TRBV7-6 and J usage is TRBJ2-7, with D tentatively TRBD2 (6 bases). Trimming stripped 4 bases from V and 6 bases from J, with 13 bases between. This CDR3 is built from 13 residues. Looked up from germline, CDR1 is SGHVS and CDR2 is FNYEAQ. In nucleotides, the CDR3 is TGTGCCAGCAGCTCAACTTGGACTACCGAGCAGTACGTC. Translating gives CASSSTWTTEQYV.

V and J are TRBV7-2 and TRBJ2-2; D may be TRBD2 (5 bases). V lost 1 base and J lost 9, with 9 bases in between. The CDR3 runs 13 residues. Germline V gene lookup returns CDR1 SGHTA and CDR2 FQGNSA. CDR3 coding DNA: TGTGCCAGCAGCTTAGGCCTAGCCTGGGAGCTGTTTTTT. It encodes CASSLGLAWELFF.

This clone appeared a few times. The rearrangement links TRBV30 to TRBJ2-7; D possibly corresponds to TRBD2 (7 bases). The ends were cut back, 2 bases at V and 4 bases at J, with 15 bases in the middle. Germline-derived CDR1 and CDR2 are GTSNPN and SVGIG (reference sequence). This CDR3 is built from 14 residues. Here the CDR3 reads CAWSRGRGSYEQYF. The CDR3 coding sequence is TGTGCCTGGAGTAGGGGGAGGGGGTCGTACGAGCAGTACTTC.

The chain recombines TRBV2 with TRBJ2-3, with a possible D match to TRBD1 (6 bases). The length of the CDR3 is 13 residues. From germline, CDR1 is SNHLY and CDR2 FYNNEI. V was trimmed by 7 bases and J by 6 bases, leaving 14 bases between them. As DNA, the CDR3 is TGTGCCAGCAACCCAGGGGCGGTGGATACGCAGTATTTT. Amino acids: CASNPGAVDTQYF.

V and J are TRBV5-4 and TRBJ1-2, with D possibly TRBD1 on 5 matching bases. Looked up from germline, CDR1 is SGHNT and CDR2 is YYREEE (reference sequence). V was pared by 0 bases and J by 8 bases, with 14 bases between. CDR3 length: 14 residues. The DNA of the CDR3 is TGTGCCAGCAGCTTGGCCGGGAGGGGTAGGGGCTACACCTTC. This translates into CASSLAGRGRGYTF.

This chain links TRBV21-1 with TRBJ1-5; TRBD1 is the table's D call, not checked against the DNA. TRBV21-1 is marked as a pseudogene. This CDR3 has 9 amino acids. The chain's CDR3 is CARSRPQHF. The CDR3 DNA reads as TGTGCCAGATCCAGGCCCCAGCATTTT.

V usage is TRBV11-3 and J usage is TRBJ2-1; D is perhaps TRBD2 (6 bases). Trimming pared 5 bases from V and 13 bases from J, leaving 18 bases between. Germline lookup yields CDR1 SGHNT and CDR2 YENEEA. The CDR3 contains 13 residues. The CDR3 nucleotides read TGTGCCAGCAGCATATACCACCGGGACTCCCAGTTCTTC. This codes for CASSIYHRDSQFF.

The V gene is TRBV5-4, the J gene TRBJ2-1, with a tentative D call TRBD2 (5 bases). The V gene lost 0 bases and the J gene lost 7 bases, with 11 bases spanning the gap. Germline assignment: CDR1 SGHNT and CDR2 YYREEE (reference sequence). This CDR3 has 14 amino acids. The CDR3 region has the DNA TGTGCCAGCAGCTTGGGTGAGGGCGGGAATGAGCAGTTCTTC. Encoded protein: CASSLGEGGNEQFF.

As for this clone: The identical CDR3 is also encoded by other nucleotide sequences in the sample. The J gene is TRBJ1-2, the V gene TRBV7-9; 7 positions match TRBD1. Germline-derived CDR1 and CDR2 are SEHNR and FQNEAQ (reference sequence). This CDR3 region has 13 residues. Trimming took 4 bases from V and 6 from J; bases not matched to a gene: 5. CDR3 DNA sequence: TGTGCCAGCAGCTATGACAGGGAGGATGGCTACACCTTC. Translating it yields CASSYDREDGYTF.

This clone has more than one count but fewer than ten. This sequence joins TRBV4-1 and TRBJ2-3; TRBD2 is a possible D gene (5 bases). The V gene's germline CDR1 is MGHRA and CDR2 YSYEKL. Between the trimmed V and J ends, which lost 1 base and 1 base, there was a span of 9 bases. This CDR3 has 15 amino acids. The CDR3 coding sequence is TGCGCCAGCAGCCAAGGGCGGGCGGGCACAGATACGCAGTATTTT. This translates into CASSQGRAGTDTQYF.

This clone came up a few times. The chain couples TRBV15 to TRBJ2-7, with TRBD1 matching over 9 bases. The CDR3 totals 14 residues. The germline V gene encodes CDR1 LNHNV and CDR2 YYDKDF (reference sequence). V lost 3 bases and J lost 5; bases outside the gene matches: 5. The DNA for the CDR3 is TGTGCCACCAGCAGGGGACAGGGTAGGGACGAGCAGTACTTC. Amino acids: CATSRGQGRDEQYF. Supplemented by reference TRBV15 and TRBJ2-7, the full variable domain reads DAMVIQNPRYQVTQFGKPVTLSCSQTLNHNVMYWYQQKSSQAPKLLFHYYDKDFNNEADTPDNFQSRRPNTSFCFLDIRSPGLGDTAMYLCATSRGQGRDEQYFGPGTRLTVT.

The CDR3 DNA is TGTGCCAGCAGCGAAACACAGAGCAATGAGCAGTTCTTC. This gives the protein CASSETQSNEQFF. V gene TRBV7-2 combines with J gene TRBJ2-1; no reliable D call. V lost 5 bases and J 6 bases, leaving 11 bases between the germline ends. CDR1 SGHTA and CDR2 FQGNSA come from the germline V gene. The CDR3 has 13 amino acids.

The chain employs TRBV4-1 and TRBJ1-1, with D uncertain. Between the trimmed V and J ends, which lost 0 bases and 6 bases, there was a span of 11 bases. Looked up from germline, CDR1 is MGHRA and CDR2 is YSYEKL. The CDR3 has 14 amino acids. The CDR3 nucleotides are TGCGCCAGCAGCCAAGATCAAGGCAGGCCTGAAGCTTTCTTT. Protein product: CASSQDQGRPEAFF.

The chain carries TRBV6-1 and TRBJ1-5, with TRBD1 matching over 7 bases. The V segment lost 6 bases and the J segment 2 bases; nucleotides outside the gene matches: 4. The CDR3 runs 14 residues. The germline gives CDR1 MNHNS, CDR2 SASEGT. The CDR3 bases are TGTGCCAGCAGGACCGACAGGGGCAATCAGCCCCAGCATTTT. Protein product: CASRTDRGNQPQHF.

CDR3 residues: CASSFFRSQPQHF. CDR3 nucleotides: TGTGCCAGCAGTTTCTTTCGAAGTCAGCCCCAGCATTTT. This chain connects TRBV27 to TRBJ1-5, with no clear D. This CDR3 comprises 13 residues. CDR1 is MNHEY, CDR2 SMNVEV, per germline (reference sequence). The V end lost 3 bases, the J end lost 6 bases, and 9 bases lay between the germline ends.

V usage is TRBV11-3 and J usage is TRBJ2-2, with TRBD1 matching 7 bases. The CDR3 length is 15 residues. Unmatched junction bases numbered 7, after V lost 5 bases and J lost 4 bases. The germline V gene has CDR1 SGHNT and CDR2 YENEEA. The CDR3: CASSPLDRRTGELFF. As DNA, the CDR3 is TGTGCCAGCAGCCCCTTGGACAGGCGCACCGGGGAGCTGTTTTTT. The whole variable domain, remainder taken from reference TRBV11-3 and TRBJ2-2, is EAGVVQSPRYKIIEKKQPVAFWCNPISGHNTLYWYLQNLGQGPELLIRYENEEAVDDSQLPKDRFSAERLKGVDSTLKIQPAELGDSAVYLCASSPLDRRTGELFFGEGSRLTVL.

This clone showed up just a few times. The chain uses TRBV11-2 and TRBJ2-5; D is unresolved. V was cut by 5 bases and J by 5 bases, with 15 bases left in between. The length of the CDR3 is 14 residues. The germline CDR1 and CDR2 sequences are SGHAT and FQNNGV. The CDR3 DNA sequence: TGTGCCAGCAGCCAACCCTCCCCCCGGGAGACCCAGTACTTC. Its protein product is CASSQPSPRETQYF.

The rearrangement links TRBV27 to TRBJ1-4; a weak D match, TRBD1 (5 bases). Germline V lookup: CDR1 MNHEY, CDR2 SMNVEV (reference sequence). The CDR3 covers 15 residues. The V gene lost 4 bases and the J gene lost 6 bases, with 15 bases spanning the gap. The DNA for the CDR3 is TGTGCCAGCAGTTCCAACCCTCAGGGAGATGAAAAACTGTTTTTT. It yields the protein CASSSNPQGDEKLFF.

This clone was counted between two and nine times. The CDR3 DNA sequence: TGTGCCAGCAGCGTAGCATCAGGGTATAGTGGCGGGGAGCTGTTTTTT. Translation: CASSVASGYSGGELFF. The chain carries TRBV9 and TRBJ2-2, with D possibly matching TRBD1 (5 bases). The V gene's germline CDR1 is SGDLS and CDR2 YYNGEE. This CDR3 contains 16 residues. V was shortened by 0 bases and J by 7 bases, with 16 bases between the two germline ends. Looking up the rest from reference TRBV9 and TRBJ2-2 gives the full variable domain: DSGVTQTPKHLITATGQRVTLRCSPRSGDLSVYWYQQSLDQGLQFLIQYYNGEERAKGNILERFSAQQFPDLHSELNLSSLELGDSALYFCASSVASGYSGGELFFGEGSRLTVL.

This clone has a single count. As DNA, the CDR3 is TGCGCCAGCAGCCAAGATCCCGCCGCTCCTTACAATGAGCAGTTCTTC. It encodes CASSQDPAAPYNEQFF. The gene calls are TRBV4-1 and TRBJ2-1; the D is unclear. Germline CDR1 is MGHRA and CDR2 is YSYEKL. The CDR3 has 16 residues. V lost 0 bases and J 4 bases, leaving 13 bases between the germline ends.

This clone was seen only a few times. This chain links TRBV7-2 with TRBJ2-3, with 8 bases aligning to TRBD1. Looked up from germline, CDR1 is SGHTA and CDR2 is FQGNSA. Trimming removed 4 bases from V and 6 bases from J; junction bases left unmatched: 6. The CDR3 sequence is 14 residues long. In nucleotides, the CDR3 is TGTGCCAGCAGCTGGACAGGGCCAGACGATACGCAGTATTTT. Protein sequence: CASSWTGPDDTQYF.

The gene calls are TRBV11-2 and TRBJ1-5, with 7 nucleotides matching TRBD1. There are 16 residues in the CDR3. Germline assignment: CDR1 SGHAT and CDR2 FQNNGV. The junction had 5 bases not matched to a gene; V was cut back by 1 base and J by 2 bases. The CDR3 here is CASSLGTTGGNQPQHF. The CDR3 DNA sequence: TGTGCCAGCAGCTTAGGCACTACAGGGGGCAATCAGCCCCAGCATTTT. Looking up the rest from reference TRBV11-2 and TRBJ1-5 gives the full variable domain: EAGVAQSPRYKIIEKRQSVAFWCNPISGHATLYWYQQILGQGPKLLIQFQNNGVVDDSQLPKDRFSAERLKGVDSTLKIQPAKLEDSAVYLCASSLGTTGGNQPQHFGDGTRLSIL.